Sequencing of this TCR beta chain was carried out in a study of CD8+ T cells in alopecia areata. General study results and limits: Scalp sequencing also captures normal skin's resident alphabeta T cells.

A few counts support this clone. No antigen is known for it. Per germline, CDR1 LNHDA and CDR2 SQIVND (reference sequence). The V and J ends lost 6 bases and 5 bases, in that order; junction bases with no gene match: 3. There are 12 residues in the CDR3. Reverse transcription of extracted RNA yielded cDNA, which provided the sequencing template. Only in-frame clones appear in the TCRdb table, and some are missing; sequencing was by immunoSEQ multiplex PCR. The profile shows 140,000 or so clones, about two thirds of them singletons. The material sequenced was CD8+ T cells sorted from blood. This chain joins TRBV19 and TRBJ2-5; 7 bases are shared with TRBD1. The sequence derives from a human donor in good health. Here the CDR3 reads CASRGQRETQYF. The CDR3 coding sequence is TGTGCCAGTAGGGGACAGAGGGAGACCCAGTACTTC.